This T cell receptor beta chain comes out of a study of blood T cell repertoires in COVID-19 (dated by TCRdb to about 2020). In the study overall: The collaborator samples originated in the United States, Italy and Spain and spanned the acute and convalescent phases of COVID-19. The prospective study material was composed of cDNA or gDNA derived from T cells, B-cell-depleted T cells, or PBMCs. Subjects who had been exposed to COVID-19, were actively infected with it, or had recovered from it provided the deeply sampled blood TCRbeta repertoires that made up the dataset. A freely available public database, intended as a resource for researchers studying the immune response to SARS-CoV-2, is where the repertoires were released. Samples were obtained from the ongoing ImmuneRACE study (first 160 participants) and from 1,254 subjects provided by 6 global collaborators. Nearly every sample came with metadata listing a de-identified subject ID, COVID-19 status, age in years and sex. Where HLA class I and class II types were available, the types were taken from metadata supplied by the sample provider, not from assay-based typing.

What the research found in general, with its limitations: The quantity of clinical and demographic metadata differed by source and by participant and was supplied without curation.

TCRbeta CDR3 regions were amplified from genomic DNA by means of the immunoSEQ Assay, a bias-controlled multiplex PCR. In the original analysis: Within the assay, amplification of reference gene primers was used to estimate how many nucleated cells each sample contained. To quantify the absolute abundance of each unique TCRbeta CDR3 rearrangement, sequence reads were collapsed and filtered. For each sample, productive Simpson clonality was calculated by taking the square root of Simpson's diversity index across productive rearrangements. Here the immuneACCESS table is served through TCRdb, limited to in-frame sequences with V and J called. Missing clones are a known gap in these copies; in checked studies unresolved V genes cover under half, and the rest lacks a known reason. V, J and clone size are those of that table, while D and trimming were read from the DNA. This sample lists some 160,000 clones; about 82% were detected once. About 7% of the sample rests with the top ten.

As to this clone: Its antigen is currently not known. Base-call qualities are not available, and no considerably larger clone is one nucleotide away.

Whole blood was collected in K2EDTA tubes by collaborating institutions according to the institutions' own protocols. For TCRbeta analysis, collaborator samples were shipped as frozen whole blood, as isolated PBMCs, or as DNA extracted from either sample type. The V and J ends are trimmed by 1 base and 0 bases, leaving 9 bases between them. CDR1 SNHLY and CDR2 FYNNEI were looked up in the germline V gene. The CDR3 contains 15 residues, cysteine and phenylalanine counted. Just CDR3 DNA is preserved here, 45 bases in frame from base 1. In this chain, TRBV2 is recombined with TRBJ1-1; tentative D gene TRBD1, with 6 bases matching. This TCR derives from an older man with active or convalescent COVID-19. Sequencing was performed on peripheral blood. CDR3 reads: CASSEGGTLNTEAFF. The bases are TGTGCCAGCAGTGAAGGAGGGACACTGAACACTGAAGCTTTCTTT.